This T cell receptor (beta chain) was captured by sequencing in a study of blood T cells in healthy people across ages. In regard to this clonotype: What it binds is not known.

The germline V and J ends were trimmed by 3 bases and 1 base, with 13 bases remaining between them. The CDR3 is 15 amino acids. Germline assignment: CDR1 SGHVS and CDR2 FNYEAQ. A second PCR, run for roughly 7 to 11 cycles, used a sample-barcoded 5' primer plus a J-beta primer mix. TCRdb re-derived calls from the 5' RACE reads in MiXCR, one entry per CDR3 protein. The sample consists of 1.6 million or so distinct CDR3 sequences, 34% of them appearing once. Findings of the study overall: PBMCs were not sorted, which prevented a conclusive comparison of naive versus antigen-experienced cells.

This TCR came from a woman aged 30 to 39 in good health. The chain has TRBV7-6 and TRBJ2-7, with a possible D match to TRBD2 (5 bases). Source material: blood. The CDR3: CASSFYPGESYEQYF. For the CDR3, the DNA is TGTGCCAGCAGCTTTTATCCCGGGGAATCCTACGAGCAGTACTTC.